This passage covers 24 T cell receptor beta chains from one sample sequenced in a study of T cell responses to AZD1222 COVID-19 vaccine. TCRdb keeps only in-frame clones here, not all; method: immunoSEQ multiplex PCR. The sample records some 120,000 clones, 90% being singletons. The input for sequencing was peripheral blood, taken on day 0 of AZD1222 vaccination. The receptor set was obtained from an adult in good health.

V is TRBV25-1 and J is TRBJ1-1; no firm D call. V was cut by 2 bases and J by 6 bases, with 10 bases left in between. This CDR3 is 13 amino acids long. Germline V CDR1 and CDR2: MGHDK, SYGVNS. The CDR3: CASSEARQAEAFF. The CDR3, as DNA: TGTGCCAGCAGTGAAGCTCGGCAGGCTGAAGCTTTCTTT.

V gene TRBV5-1 combines with J gene TRBJ1-1; D gene ambiguous. Trimming cost V 0 bases and J 2 bases, with 11 bases left between them. CDR1 and CDR2 from the germline V gene are SGHRS and YFSETQ. The CDR3 covers 15 residues. The DNA of the CDR3 is TGCGCCAGCAGCTTGGCGCCAGAACCTAACACTGAAGCTTTCTTT. It encodes CASSLAPEPNTEAFF.

The genes are TRBV29-1 and TRBJ2-1; TRBD2 matches at 7 bases. The CDR3 covers 14 residues. CDR1 is SQVTM, CDR2 ANQGSEA, per germline. V shed 3 bases and J 5 bases; nucleotides not matched to a gene: 7. DNA of the CDR3: TGCAGCGTTGACTGGGCGGGAGAAGACAATGAGCAGTTCTTC. This encodes CSVDWAGEDNEQFF.

This chain joins TRBV27 and TRBJ1-5; D call uncertain. From germline, CDR1 is MNHEY and CDR2 SMNVEV (reference sequence). This CDR3 contains 13 residues. Trimming left V 3 bases short and J 1 base short, with 4 bases between. CDR3 residues: CASSFLSNQPQHF. The CDR3 DNA is TGTGCCAGCAGTTTTTTGAGCAATCAGCCCCAGCATTTT.

The V call is TRBV19, the J call TRBJ1-5, with D possibly TRBD1 on 6 matching bases. Germline CDR1 reads LNHDA; CDR2 reads SQIVND (reference sequence). The CDR3 is 14 amino acids. V was clipped by 3 bases and J by 3 bases, with 9 bases between them. CDR3 region: CASSIRDINQPQHF. The CDR3 DNA reads as TGTGCCAGTAGTATTCGGGACATCAATCAGCCCCAGCATTTT. Full variable domain (missing parts from reference TRBV19 and TRBJ1-5): DGGITQSPKYLFRKEGQNVTLSCEQNLNHDAMYWYRQDPGQGLRLIYYSQIVNDFQKGDIAEGYSVSREKKESFPLTVTSAQKNPTAFYLCASSIRDINQPQHFGDGTRLSIL.

This rearrangement joins TRBV4-1 to TRBJ2-2; TRBD1 aligns across 8 bases. The CDR3 spans 17 residues. J lost 5 bases, V lost 1 base, and 9 bases had no gene match. Germline assignment: CDR1 MGHRA and CDR2 YSYEKL. In nucleotides, the CDR3 is TGCGCCAGCAGCCAAGTTTCCCGGACAGGGAGGACCGGGGAGCTGTTTTTT. This translates into CASSQVSRTGRTGELFF.

V is TRBV28 and J is TRBJ2-7, with 9 nucleotides matching TRBD1. The CDR3 runs 15 residues. Germline CDR1 is MDHEN and CDR2 is SYDVKM. Trimming cost V 7 bases and J 0 bases; bases outside gene matches: 7. CDR3 region: CASNPGQGISYEQYF. For the CDR3, the DNA is TGTGCCAGCAACCCCGGACAGGGGATCTCCTACGAGCAGTACTTC.

The V call is TRBV2, the J call TRBJ1-2; D is possibly TRBD1 (6 bases). V was shortened by 10 bases and J by 0 bases, with 12 bases between the two germline ends. Germline V lookup: CDR1 SNHLY, CDR2 FYNNEI. This CDR3 region has 13 residues. The CDR3 coding sequence is TGTGCCACTGGACAGAGTCCTAACTATGGCTACACCTTC. Its translation: CATGQSPNYGYTF. Looking up the rest from reference TRBV2 and TRBJ1-2 gives the full variable domain: EPEVTQTPSHQVTQMGQEVILRCVPISNHLYFYWYRQILGQKVEFLVSFYNNEISEKSEIFDDQFSVERPDGSNFTLKIRSTKLEDSAMYFCATGQSPNYGYTFGSGTRLTVV.

The chain uses TRBV5-1 and TRBJ2-5; D is perhaps TRBD1 (6 bases). Germline values: CDR1 SGHRS, CDR2 YFSETQ. The CDR3 extends over 16 amino acids. Between the trimmed V and J ends, which lost 0 bases and 5 bases, there was a span of 17 bases. DNA of the CDR3: TGCGCCAGCAGCTTGGCTGGGGCGACAGGTGGGGAGACCCAGTACTTC. Its translation: CASSLAGATGGETQYF.

This chain joins TRBV6-6 and TRBJ1-4; D not certain. In germline, CDR1 is MNHNY, CDR2 SVGAGI (reference sequence). The length of the CDR3 is 14 residues. Deletions cut 8 bases from V and 0 bases from J, with 10 bases between. CDR3: CASSDGATNEKLFF. For the CDR3, the DNA is TGTGCCAGCTCGGACGGAGCAACTAATGAAAAACTGTTTTTT.

This chain links TRBV10-3 with TRBJ2-2, with D unresolved. The CDR3 contains 14 residues. CDR1 is ENHRY, CDR2 SYGVKD, per germline. Trimming left V 4 bases short and J 2 bases short, with 8 bases between. The CDR3 DNA sequence: TGTGCCATCAGTGCTCAAGAAAACACCGGGGAGCTGTTTTTT. It is translated as CAISAQENTGELFF.

For this clone: In the same sample, other DNA sequences code for this CDR3. V gene TRBV5-1 combines with J gene TRBJ2-1, with 8 bases aligning to TRBD2. The CDR3 is made up of 14 amino acids. CDR1 and CDR2 from the germline V gene are SGHRS and YFSETQ. The V and J ends lost 5 bases and 3 bases, in that order; junction bases with no gene match: 4. CDR3 loop: CASSSSGGYNEQFF. In nucleotides, the CDR3 is TGCGCCAGCAGTTCAAGCGGGGGCTACAATGAGCAGTTCTTC. The entire variable domain, with the rest obtained from reference TRBV5-1 and TRBJ2-1, is as follows: KAGVTQTPRYLIKTRGQQVTLSCSPISGHRSVSWYQQTPGQGLQFLFEYFSETQRNKGNFPGRFSGRQFSNSRSEMNVSTLELGDSALYLCASSSSGGYNEQFFGPGTRLTVL.

This sequence joins TRBV29-1 and TRBJ1-1; D not resolved. The ends were cut back, 2 bases at V and 1 base at J, with 8 bases in the middle. Germline CDR1 is SQVTM and CDR2 is ANQGSEA. There are 13 residues in the CDR3. The CDR3 loop is CSVEKSPNTEAFF. The CDR3 DNA is TGCAGCGTTGAAAAGTCCCCGAACACTGAAGCTTTCTTT.

V usage is TRBV7-2 and J usage is TRBJ1-1; D perhaps matches TRBD1 (6 bases). The V and J ends lost 5 bases and 4 bases respectively, with 11 bases between them. The CDR3 spans 13 residues. Germline CDR1 is SGHTA and CDR2 is FQGNSA. DNA of the CDR3: TGTGCCAGCAGCACCTACAGGGCCACTGAAGCTTTCTTT. Its protein is CASSTYRATEAFF.

The chain links TRBV7-8 to TRBJ2-3; TRBD2 agrees at 7 bases. The CDR3 extends over 17 amino acids. The V segment lost 1 base and the J segment 2 bases; nucleotides outside the gene matches: 9. Germline-derived CDR1 and CDR2 are SGHVS and FQNEAQ. The CDR3 DNA sequence: TGTGCCAGCAGCTTAGTGGGAGGGTCCTTACTCACAGATACGCAGTATTTT. Amino acids: CASSLVGGSLLTDTQYF.

The chain couples TRBV28 to TRBJ2-1, with 7 bases identical to TRBD1. The CDR3 is 16 amino acids. J lost 3 bases, V lost 7 bases, and 12 bases had no gene match. Germline V gene lookup returns CDR1 MDHEN and CDR2 SYDVKM. CDR3 in amino acids: CASTPPGQGVYNEQFF. Here the CDR3 DNA reads TGTGCCAGCACCCCTCCGGGGCAGGGGGTCTACAATGAGCAGTTCTTC.

The chain employs TRBV2 and TRBJ1-4; D gene unclear. Trimming cost V 5 bases and J 10 bases, with 14 bases left between them. CDR3 size: 13 residues. Germline values: CDR1 SNHLY, CDR2 FYNNEI. The CDR3 DNA reads TGTGCCAGCAGTCCCGGCGGGCGGGCAAAACTGTTTTTT. This translates into CASSPGGRAKLFF. The full variable domain, with the rest looked up from reference TRBV2 and TRBJ1-4, is EPEVTQTPSHQVTQMGQEVILRCVPISNHLYFYWYRQILGQKVEFLVSFYNNEISEKSEIFDDQFSVERPDGSNFTLKIRSTKLEDSAMYFCASSPGGRAKLFFGSGTQLSVL.

The chain has TRBV28 and TRBJ2-7, with unresolved D. This CDR3 is built from 15 residues. V lost 5 bases to trimming and J lost 2 bases, with 16 bases between them. CDR1 and CDR2 from the germline V gene are MDHEN and SYDVKM. The CDR3 DNA is TGTGCCAGCAGTCTTACACCGGTCCGCACCTACGAGCAGTACTTC. Translating gives CASSLTPVRTYEQYF.

This clone is a singleton in its sample. The chain couples TRBV5-1 to TRBJ1-2; D remains unclear. The CDR3 runs to 16 residues. Trimming pared 6 bases from V and 4 bases from J, leaving 22 bases between. Looked up from germline, CDR1 is SGHRS and CDR2 is YFSETQ. The chain's CDR3 is CASTSGGTGTFYGYTF. As DNA, the CDR3 is TGCGCCAGCACTTCGGGAGGCACCGGTACTTTCTATGGCTACACCTTC.

The CDR3 bases are TGCGCCAGCAGCTCCGGAGGGAGGGAGGGAGATACGCAGTATTTT. Amino acids: CASSSGGREGDTQYF. The rearrangement uses TRBV4-3 and TRBJ2-3; 7 nucleotides match TRBD2. The CDR3 runs to 15 residues. Germline V CDR1 and CDR2: LGHNA, YSLEER. V lost 5 bases to trimming and J lost 5 bases; unmatched junction nucleotides: 10.

This clone was seen only a few times. Other DNA sequences in this sample translate to the same CDR3. This chain links TRBV6-1 with TRBJ1-2, with TRBD1 matching 9 bases. The CDR3 is 14 residues long. The V segment lost 2 bases and the J segment 5 bases; nucleotides outside the gene matches: 3. The germline V gene has CDR1 MNHNS and CDR2 SASEGT. The CDR3 nucleotides read TGTGCCAGCAGTGAATGGGGACAGGGATATGGCTACACCTTC. It specifies CASSEWGQGYGYTF.

There are a few counts of this clone. This sequence joins TRBV7-8 and TRBJ2-1; 9 bases map to TRBD2. The CDR3 spans 16 residues. Germline V gene lookup returns CDR1 SGHVS and CDR2 FQNEAQ. V gave up 6 bases and J gave up 5 bases; unmatched junction bases: 11. CDR3 amino acids: CASRHGRLAGNNEQFF. CDR3 sequence (DNA): TGTGCCAGCAGACACGGTCGGCTAGCGGGAAACAATGAGCAGTTCTTC.

This clone showed up just once. The V gene is TRBV19, the J gene TRBJ1-1; no clear D gene. The germline V and J ends were trimmed by 2 bases and 3 bases, with 13 bases remaining between them. Germline V gene data show CDR1 as LNHDA and CDR2 as SQIVND (reference sequence). The CDR3 consists of 15 residues. The CDR3 nucleotides are TGTGCCAGTAGTATAAAGGAGGGAATTTACACTGAAGCTTTCTTT. Its translation is CASSIKEGIYTEAFF.

The chain combines TRBV6-5 with TRBJ2-7, with 7 bases matching TRBD1. This CDR3 has 13 residues. Germline CDR1 MNHEY, CDR2 SVGAGI. The junction had 3 bases not matched to a gene; V was cut back by 5 bases and J by 2 bases. The DNA of the CDR3 is TGTGCCAGCAGTATTACAGGGGCCTACGAGCAGTACTTC. Protein product: CASSITGAYEQYF.